The rows below give T cell receptor beta chains drawn from one sample of a study of CD8+CD57+ T cells in acquired aplastic anemia. Using its own MiXCR run on the reads, TCRdb lists one record per CDR3 protein. The repertoire includes approximately 130,000 distinct CDR3 sequences, under 60% of them detected once, and roughly 32% sits in the top ten. Input material: sorted CD4+, CD8+, or CD8+CD57+ T cells (not recorded which) from PBMCs. Receptor source: a human donor with aplastic anemia. Each CDR3 is given with its conserved first and last residue. D genes are given only for firm matches. Clone size is shown for a subset of rows, as once, few, many or a class of expanded clone.

clone_size j_call v_call d_call cdr3_aa cdr3_nt
. TRBJ1-6 TRBV7-3 . CASSPTVNSPLHF TGTGCCAGCAGCCCTACAGTGAATTCACCCCTCCACTTT
. TRBJ1-2 TRBV6-5 . CASSSRVSGYTF TGTGCCAGCAGTTCCAGGGTGAGCGGCTACACCTTC
many TRBJ2-1 TRBV6-2/TRBV6-3 . CASGLVHRDASF TGTGCCAGCGGGTTGGTACACCGGGATGCATCCTTC
many TRBJ1-2 TRBV12-3/TRBV12-4 . CASSLIRGADGYTF TGTGCCAGCAGTTTAATTAGGGGTGCAGATGGCTACACCTTC
many TRBJ2-1 TRBV2 TRBD2 CASSEAGGPLNEQFF TGTGCCAGCAGTGAAGCGGGAGGGCCTTTAAATGAGCAGTTCTTC
. TRBJ2-7 TRBV5-8 . CASSEGPSSYEQYF TGTGCCAGCAGCGAAGGCCCCAGCTCCTACGAGCAGTACTTC
few TRBJ2-1 TRBV25-1 TRBD2 CASSVSGRSYNEQFF TGTGCCAGCAGCGTCAGCGGGAGGTCCTACAATGAGCAGTTCTTC
. TRBJ1-1 TRBV19 . CASSMGSTTSEAFF TGTGCCAGTAGTATGGGGAGCACGACAAGTGAAGCTTTCTTT
. TRBJ1-3 TRBV12-3/TRBV12-4 . CASSPGATIYF TGTGCCAGCAGCCCCGGAGCGACCATATATTTT
. TRBJ2-5 TRBV9 . CASSDPYREETQYF TGTGCCAGCAGCGACCCTTACAGGGAAGAGACCCAGTACTTC
. TRBJ2-3 TRBV10-1 . CASSESALREADTQYF TGCGCCAGCAGTGAGTCGGCCCTAAGAGAGGCAGATACGCAGTATTTT
. TRBJ2-1 TRBV19 . CASRRALDNEQFF TGTGCCAGTAGGCGGGCTTTAGACAATGAGCAGTTCTTC
many TRBJ2-7 TRBV27 . CASSLARVGYEQYF TGTGCCAGCAGTTTAGCCAGGGTGGGCTACGAGCAGTACTTC
. TRBJ1-1 TRBV15 . CATTRDANTEAFF TGTGCCACCACCCGGGACGCGAACACTGAAGCTTTCTTT
. TRBJ1-1 TRBV19 . CASSLRRGIEAFF TGTGCCAGTTCCCTCCGTAGGGGTATCGAAGCTTTCTTT
once TRBJ1-1 TRBV27 . CASSSPTGSNTEAFF TGTGCCAGCAGTTCCCCGACAGGATCAAACACTGAAGCTTTCTTT
. TRBJ2-5 TRBV20-1 TRBD1 CSARARDSQETQYF TGCAGTGCTAGAGCCCGGGACAGCCAAGAGACCCAGTACTTC
. TRBJ2-5 TRBV20-1 . CSASTVQETQYF TGCAGTGCTAGTACAGTCCAAGAGACCCAGTACTTC
. TRBJ2-5 TRBV11-2 . CASSLRVETQYF TGTGCCAGCAGCTTAAGAGTGGAGACCCAGTACTTC
. TRBJ1-5 TRBV7-9 . CASSAPGIQPQHF TGTGCCAGCAGCGCACCGGGAATTCAGCCCCAGCATTTT
many TRBJ2-1 TRBV5-8 TRBD1 CASSFRQGKHNEQFF TGTGCCAGCAGCTTTAGACAGGGAAAACACAATGAGCAGTTCTTC
. TRBJ2-3 TRBV7-1 TRBD2 CACSSPTMTSGGRTDTQYF TGTGCCTGCAGCTCGCCAACCATGACTAGCGGGGGCCGCACAGATACGCAGTATTTT
many TRBJ2-3 TRBV20-1 . CSADSGTDTDTQYF TGCAGTGCGGACTCCGGGACTGACACAGATACGCAGTATTTT
. TRBJ1-1 TRBV24-1 . CATRGVGPEAFF TGTGCCACCAGAGGGGTGGGCCCTGAAGCTTTCTTT
. TRBJ1-2 TRBV19 TRBD1 CASSYQGGAGYTF TGTGCCAGCAGCTATCAGGGGGGCGCAGGCTACACCTTC
. TRBJ2-7 TRBV4-2 . CASSQPDRGEQYF TGTGCCAGCAGCCAACCGGACCGTGGCGAGCAGTACTTC
. TRBJ2-5 TRBV24-1 . CATSDFFSREETQYF TGTGCCACCAGTGATTTCTTCTCCAGGGAAGAGACCCAGTACTTC
few TRBJ2-1 TRBV29-1 TRBD2 CSVEDVAGGHYNEQFF TGCAGCGTTGAAGACGTAGCGGGGGGTCATTACAATGAGCAGTTCTTC
. TRBJ1-6 TRBV2 TRBD1 CASSVGDRENSPLHF TGTGCCAGCAGTGTAGGCGACAGGGAGAATTCACCCCTCCACTTT
. TRBJ2-5 TRBV5-6 . CASSWGSTQETQYF TGTGCCAGCAGCTGGGGCAGTACTCAAGAGACCCAGTACTTC
. TRBJ2-3 TRBV4-3 . CASSQERGRGISTDTQYF TGCGCCAGCAGCCAAGAGCGAGGTCGGGGGATTAGCACAGATACGCAGTATTTT
. TRBJ1-5 TRBV20-1 . CSACRRGDCNQPQHF TGCAGTGCGTGTCGAAGAGGAGATTGCAATCAGCCCCAGCATTTT
. TRBJ1-6 TRBV20-1 . CSATTGQNSPLHF TGCAGTGCCACGACAGGACAGAATTCACCCCTCCACTTT
many TRBJ1-1 TRBV29-1 . CSVAHPREVNTEAFF TGCAGCGTTGCTCACCCTAGGGAGGTGAACACTGAAGCTTTCTTT
. TRBJ2-7 TRBV19 . CASSKLYEQYF TGTGCCAGCAGCAAACTATACGAGCAGTACTTC
. TRBJ2-1 TRBV7-2 TRBD2 CASSLAPLAGGPNEQFF TGTGCCAGCAGCTTAGCCCCCCTAGCGGGAGGTCCCAATGAGCAGTTCTTC
few TRBJ1-2 TRBV2 TRBD1 CASTTGFGNYGYTF TGTGCCAGCACGACAGGGTTTGGGAACTATGGCTACACCTTC
. TRBJ1-1 TRBV10-3 . CAISGARNTEAFF TGTGCCATCAGTGGCGCACGTAACACTGAAGCTTTCTTT
. TRBJ1-2 TRBV15 . CATSRDPLARLGYTF TGTGCCACCAGCAGAGACCCCTTAGCTCGTCTTGGCTACACCTTC
. TRBJ1-5 TRBV28 . CASSLYCQPQHF TGTGCCAGCAGTTTATACTGTCAGCCCCAGCATTTT
. TRBJ1-5 TRBV4-2 . CASSQGAVSNQPQHF TGTGCCAGCAGCCAAGGCGCCGTCAGCAATCAGCCCCAGCATTTT
. TRBJ2-7 TRBV2 TRBD2 CASSVAGAPYEQYF TGTGCCAGCAGTGTAGCGGGGGCCCCCTACGAGCAGTACTTC
. TRBJ2-1 TRBV10-3 . CAISESAGLDVQFF TGTGCCATCAGTGAGTCTGCGGGGTTGGACGTGCAGTTCTTC
. TRBJ1-6 TRBV10-1 TRBD1 CASSARDRDNSPLHF TGCGCCAGCAGTGCCCGGGACAGAGATAATTCACCCCTCCACTTT